This T cell receptor (beta chain) was captured by sequencing in a study of cytomegalovirus exposure and HLA in healthy donors. The CDR3 runs 13 residues. Germline CDR1 and CDR2: MNHEY and SMNVEV (reference sequence). Trimming at V came to 5 bases and at J to 6 bases, leaving 5 bases not matched to a gene. Clones were read by immunoSEQ multiplex PCR, and TCRdb kept only the in-frame ones, dropping some. The table includes some 150,000 clones, over 80% detected once. Sequenced material: PBMCs. V usage is TRBV27 and J usage is TRBJ1-1; 8 bases agree with TRBD1. The TCR originated in a man between 18 and 35 years old in good health and CMV-seropositive. For the CDR3, the DNA is TGTGCCAGCAGTCCGACAGGGGTCCCTGAAGCTTTCTTT. It codes for CASSPTGVPEAFF.